The 23 T cell receptor beta chains in this list originate from one sample, sequenced in a study of regulatory T cells in long-lasting Graves disease. Arm-PCR of CDR3 regions and iRepertoire HTBI primers were used to build TCR beta libraries. TCRdb re-called the multiplex PCR reads through MiXCR, storing one row per CDR3 protein. Among 500,000 or so distinct CDR3 sequences listed, approximately 16% were seen once. The time point denotes: newly diagnosed GD, antithyroid drugs for less than 3 months. From RNA extracted from PBMCs, the TCR library was made. This sample also appeared in a second study, on T cells in Graves' hyperthyroidism and ophthalmopathy.

Sequenced material: peripheral blood mononuclear cells (PBMCs), taken at new diagnosis, from a patient treated with antithyroid drugs. The receptor source for this set is a woman aged 35-60 years with Graves disease.

This clonotype was seen at least ten times. The chain combines TRBV12-3 or TRBV12-4 with TRBJ1-3; TRBD1 aligns across 8 bases. V lost 5 bases to trimming and J lost 0 bases; unmatched junction nucleotides: 9. The CDR3 loop spans 17 amino acids. The CDR3 loop is CASSGPGQVTSGNTIYF. The CDR3 DNA reads as TGTGCCAGCAGTGGCCCGGGACAGGTAACCTCTGGAAACACCATATATTTT.

There are many counts of this clonotype. The chain employs TRBV27 and TRBJ1-5; D possibly corresponds to TRBD1 (5 bases). V was trimmed by 6 bases and J by 0 bases, leaving 9 bases between them. The germline V gene encodes CDR1 MNHEY and CDR2 SMNVEV (reference sequence). The CDR3 is made up of 14 amino acids. CDR3 loop: CASSKGDSNQPQHF. CDR3 DNA sequence: TGTGCCAGCAGCAAAGGGGATAGCAATCAGCCCCAGCATTTT.

The chain uses TRBV30 and TRBJ2-1; D might be TRBD2 (6 bases). The CDR3 consists of 14 residues. Germline assignment: CDR1 GTSNPN and CDR2 SVGIG (reference sequence). V lost 0 bases and J 6 bases, leaving 12 bases between the germline ends. CDR3 nucleotides: TGTGCCTGGAGTGTACGGGGGATTAGCAATGAGCAGTTCTTC. Translation gives CAWSVRGISNEQFF. The variable domain in full, completed from reference TRBV30 and TRBJ2-1, reads SQTIHQWPATLVQPVGSPLSLECTVEGTSNPNLYWYRQAAGRGLQLLFYSVGIGQISSEVPQNLSASRPQDRQFILSSKKLLLSDSGFYLCAWSVRGISNEQFFGPGTRLTVL.

This clonotype turned up a few times. This sequence joins TRBV19 and TRBJ2-2; possibly TRBD2 for D (5 bases). Germline CDR1 is LNHDA and CDR2 is SQIVND (reference sequence). V lost 4 bases, J lost 4 bases, and 13 bases lay in between. The CDR3 consists of 15 residues. CDR3 DNA sequence: TGTGCCAGTAGTACCACTTTCGGAGGCACCGGGGAGCTGTTTTTT. It codes for CASSTTFGGTGELFF.

This clonotype was seen ten or more times. The gene calls are TRBV29-1 and TRBJ1-1; D remains ambiguous. V was trimmed by 2 bases and J by 1 base, leaving 11 bases between them. The germline CDR1 and CDR2 sequences are SQVTM and ANQGSEA. The CDR3 length is 14 residues. The CDR3 reads CSVEPSPANTEAFF. The DNA of the CDR3 is TGCAGCGTTGAACCCAGCCCGGCGAACACTGAAGCTTTCTTT.

The rearrangement uses TRBV20-1 and TRBJ2-7; 8 positions match TRBD1. Germline V gene lookup returns CDR1 DFQATT and CDR2 SNEGSKA (reference sequence). V gave up 6 bases and J gave up 1 base; unmatched junction bases: 8. This CDR3 spans 14 amino acids. CDR3 protein: CSALHNRGSYEQYF. In DNA, the CDR3 is TGCAGTGCCCTACATAACAGGGGGTCCTACGAGCAGTACTTC.

The rearrangement uses TRBV19 and TRBJ1-5; no firm D call. Germline assignment: CDR1 LNHDA and CDR2 SQIVND (reference sequence). This CDR3 has 12 amino acids. Trimming pared 3 bases from V and 4 bases from J, leaving 4 bases between. The CDR3 region is CASSIPNQPQHF. CDR3 nucleotides: TGTGCCAGTAGTATCCCGAATCAGCCCCAGCATTTT.

Turning to this clonotype: One base away lies a much larger clone, so this may be a sequencing read error. This chain joins TRBV30 and TRBJ2-1; possibly TRBD1 for D (5 bases). From germline, CDR1 is GTSNPN and CDR2 SVGIG (reference sequence). The CDR3 extends over 12 amino acids. This CDR3 is CVWSGQGYEQFF. The CDR3 nucleotides are TGTGTCTGGAGTGGGCAGGGATATGAGCAGTTCTTC. Based on the CDR3 plus reference TRBV30 and TRBJ2-1, the full variable domain is SQTIHQWPATLVQPVGSPLSLECTVEGTSNPNLYWYRQAAGRGLQLLFYSVGIGQISSEVPQNLSASRPQDRQFILSSKKLLLSDSGFYLCVWSGQGYEQFFGPGTRLTVL.

The chain combines TRBV19 with TRBJ1-1; D gene ambiguous. The CDR3 consists of 14 residues. The V end was cut by 6 bases, the J end by 4 bases, with 15 bases between. CDR1 LNHDA and CDR2 SQIVND come from the germline V gene (reference sequence). CDR3 DNA sequence: TGTGCCAGTAGAAGAGCCTTGGAGGGCACTGAAGCTTTCTTT. Protein product: CASRRALEGTEAFF.

The table lists this clonotype with many counts. The CDR3 spells CASTPTGANYGYTF. The CDR3 bases are TGTGCCAGCACCCCGACAGGGGCTAACTATGGCTACACCTTC. V and J are TRBV7-9 and TRBJ1-2; TRBD1 matches 8 bases. This CDR3 is 14 amino acids long. The germline V gene has CDR1 SEHNR and CDR2 FQNEAQ (reference sequence). J gave up 0 bases and V 7 bases, and 4 bases lay outside the gene matches.

This clonotype was seen repeatedly, ten times or more. The chain links TRBV18 to TRBJ1-1; possible D gene TRBD1, 6 bases. Germline CDR1 is KGHSH and CDR2 is LQKENI. The CDR3 consists of 15 residues. With 4 bases removed from V and 4 bases from J, the gap between germline ends came to 16 bases. CDR3: CASSLATGMGTEAFF. CDR3 coding DNA: TGTGCCAGCTCACTAGCAACAGGGATGGGCACTGAAGCTTTCTTT. Combining the CDR3 with reference TRBV18 and TRBJ1-1 gives the whole variable domain NAGVMQNPRHLVRRRGQEARLRCSPMKGHSHVYWYRQLPEEGLKFMVYLQKENIIDESGMPKERFSAEFPKEGPSILRIQQVVRGDSAAYFCASSLATGMGTEAFFGQGTRLTVV.

This clonotype showed up just a few times. The V and J genes are TRBV12-3 or TRBV12-4 and TRBJ2-3, with 7 bases identical to TRBD1. V lost 6 bases, J lost 5 bases, and 14 bases stayed unmatched. This CDR3 region has 16 residues. CDR3 sequence: CASRHPGTEGRDTQYF. The CDR3, as DNA: TGTGCCAGCAGGCACCCCGGGACAGAGGGCCGAGATACGCAGTATTTT.

This chain links TRBV9 with TRBJ2-2; possibly TRBD1 for D (5 bases). V lost 0 bases and J 5 bases, leaving 14 bases between the germline ends. Germline-derived CDR1 and CDR2 are SGDLS and YYNGEE. This CDR3 is built from 16 residues. The CDR3 DNA follows: TGTGCCAGCAGCGTAGAAGTAGGGGCGCGAACCGGGGAGCTGTTTTTT. Protein: CASSVEVGARTGELFF.

The chain is built from TRBV3-1 and TRBJ1-6; 8 bases agree with TRBD1. The trim removed 4 bases at V and 3 bases at J, leaving 5 bases unmatched. Germline CDR1 and CDR2: LGHDT and YNNKEL (reference sequence). The CDR3 totals 16 residues. CDR3 protein: CASSPSTGVYNSPLHF. CDR3 DNA sequence: TGTGCCAGCAGCCCATCGACAGGGGTCTATAATTCACCCCTCCACTTT.

This clonotype was observed at least ten times. The chain recombines TRBV12-3 or TRBV12-4 with TRBJ1-3; the D is unclear. This CDR3 comprises 13 residues. With 6 bases removed from V and 0 bases from J, the gap between germline ends came to 6 bases. CDR3 protein: CASRGYSGNTIYF. Written as DNA, the CDR3 is TGTGCCAGCAGGGGATACTCTGGAAACACCATATATTTT.

In regard to this clonotype: Mismatch with germline at one junction end may stem from a read error. This sequence joins TRBV9 and TRBJ1-1; D may be TRBD1 (6 bases). This CDR3 contains 15 residues. The germline V gene has CDR1 SGDLS and CDR2 YYNGEE. The CDR3 DNA sequence: TGTGCCGGCAGCGGGCCGGGACACTTGAACACTGAAGCTTTCTTT. Translating gives CAGSGPGHLNTEAFF.

The chain links TRBV7-9 to TRBJ1-1, with D perhaps matching TRBD1 (5 bases). Deletions cut 1 base from V and 3 bases from J, with 15 bases between. The germline V gene has CDR1 SEHNR and CDR2 FQNEAQ (reference sequence). The CDR3 is 16 residues long. The CDR3 region has the DNA TGTGCCAGCAGCTTAGGAGTCAGGGAGTTCGACACTGAAGCTTTCTTT. This sequence encodes CASSLGVREFDTEAFF.

This clonotype was seen ten or more times. This chain connects TRBV28 to TRBJ2-7; the D is unclear. The CDR3 runs to 15 residues. V was clipped by 8 bases and J by 2 bases, with 19 bases between them. Germline loops: CDR1 MDHEN, CDR2 SYDVKM. The CDR3 loop reads CASHPSPASTYEQYF. The CDR3 coding sequence is TGTGCCAGCCACCCGTCCCCGGCGTCCACCTACGAGCAGTACTTC.

This clonotype has at least ten counts. The chain combines TRBV28 with TRBJ2-2; no definite D call. With 5 bases removed from V and 9 bases from J, the gap between germline ends came to 7 bases. CDR3 size: 11 residues. Germline V lookup: CDR1 MDHEN, CDR2 SYDVKM. The DNA for the CDR3 is TGTGCCAGCAGTGGGCTACGGGAGCTGTTTTTT. It is translated as CASSGLRELFF.

This clonotype was picked up a small number of times. The chain has TRBV7-8 and TRBJ2-1; 7 bases align to TRBD2. The J call may be faulty, since TRBJ2-5 better matches the DNA end. Germline V lookup: CDR1 SGHVS, CDR2 FQNEAQ. The CDR3 length is 15 residues. The CDR3 sequence: CASSTRLAVQETQYF. The DNA of the CDR3 is TGTGCCAGCAGCACCAGACTAGCTGTCCAAGAGACCCAGTACTTC.

This clonotype has ten or more counts. The CDR3 protein is CASSQDTGATLETQYF. Written as DNA, the CDR3 is TGTGCCAGCAGCCAAGACACGGGGGCGACGTTAGAGACCCAGTACTTC. The chain is built from TRBV4-2 and TRBJ2-5; D may match TRBD1 or TRBD2 (6 bases each). Trimming shortened V by 0 bases and J by 4 bases, and 15 bases separated the two germline ends. Germline assignment: CDR1 LGHNA and CDR2 YNFKEQ. The CDR3 length is 16 residues.

Ten or more counts support this clonotype. V and J are TRBV12-3 or TRBV12-4 and TRBJ2-5, with a weak D call TRBD2 (6 bases). This CDR3 region has 15 residues. V was pared by 5 bases and J by 4 bases, with 17 bases between. This CDR3 is CASSPVEGSRETQYF. In nucleotides, the CDR3 is TGTGCCAGCAGTCCCGTGGAGGGTAGTAGAGAGACCCAGTACTTC.

The V gene is TRBV10-3, the J gene TRBJ2-1; D gene ambiguous. CDR1 is ENHRY, CDR2 SYGVKD, per germline. The CDR3 extends over 14 amino acids. With 8 bases removed from V and 8 bases from J, the gap between germline ends came to 19 bases. CDR3 sequence (DNA): TGTGCCATCTGTAACAGTGTATGGGTCGATGAGCAGTTCTTC. It specifies CAICNSVWVDEQFF.